This T cell receptor beta chain stems from a study of T cells in Graves' hyperthyroidism and ophthalmopathy. Overall study results and limits: Prediction of ophthalmopathy progression came a median approximately 6.6 months pre-onset.

The CDR3 regions of TCR beta were amplified from RNA transcripts. The HTBI primer set drove a first-round RT-PCR of the TCR CDR3. From the multiplex PCR reads, TCRdb called clonotypes with MiXCR, one entry per CDR3 protein. The sample carries 500,000 to 600,000 distinct CDR3 sequences, around 46% recorded once. Germline V gives CDR1 ENHRY, CDR2 SYGVKD. This CDR3 comprises 13 residues. Deletions cut 0 bases from V and 5 bases from J, with 7 bases between. Diagnostic decisions used clinical symptoms, serum thyroxine and TRAb, thyroid ultrasound and orbital computed tomography. In its sample, this clonotype was seen many times. Its antigen is currently unknown.

The receptor comes from an adult woman with Graves' disease, either hyperthyroidism or ophthalmopathy (not recorded which). Source material: peripheral blood or thyroid tissue (not recorded which). J is TRBJ2-5 and V is TRBV10-3, with D uncertain. The CDR3 here is CAISESGLETQYF. CDR3 DNA sequence: TGTGCCATCAGTGAGTCAGGTTTGGAGACCCAGTACTTC.